Below, 7 T cell receptor beta chains from the same sample are listed, as sequenced in a study of OX40 agonist ivuxolimab in advanced cancers. Sequencing used immunoSEQ multiplex PCR; TCRdb keeps in-frame clones, though not all of them. The sample shows roughly 62,000 clones, 80% to 90% of them seen only once. The sample in question was CD4+ or CD8+ T cells sorted from blood, obtained in a trial of the OX40 agonist ivuxolimab. The receptor source for this set is an adult with an advanced solid tumor such as melanoma, head and neck, liver or kidney cancer.

The rearrangement links TRBV27 to TRBJ2-7, with 9 bases aligning to TRBD1. Per germline, CDR1 MNHEY and CDR2 SMNVEV (reference sequence). Trimming cost V 10 bases and J 1 base; bases outside gene matches: 8. The CDR3 extends over 14 amino acids. Written as DNA, the CDR3 is TGTGCCACCAGGGGACAGGGCCTTTCCTACGAGCAGTACTTC. This gives the protein CATRGQGLSYEQYF.

This clone was observed once. The chain recombines TRBV27 with TRBJ1-1, with a possible D match to TRBD1 (6 bases). The V gene lost 5 bases and the J gene lost 1 base, with 11 bases spanning the gap. The length of the CDR3 is 14 residues. Germline CDR1 and CDR2: MNHEY and SMNVEV (reference sequence). The DNA for the CDR3 is TGTGCCAGCAGTCGAGGACAGCCGAACACTGAAGCTTTCTTT. Its protein is CASSRGQPNTEAFF.

This clone was counted a few times. CDR3 in amino acids: CASSLENNEKLFF. The CDR3 nucleotides are TGTGCCAGCAGCTTAGAAAATAATGAAAAACTGTTTTTT. This rearrangement joins TRBV11-2 to TRBJ1-4; unclear D gene. Per the germline V gene, CDR1 is SGHAT and CDR2 is FQNNGV. V lost 0 bases, J lost 4 bases, and 3 bases lay in between. CDR3 length: 13 amino acids. The whole variable domain, filled in from reference TRBV11-2 and TRBJ1-4, reads EAGVAQSPRYKIIEKRQSVAFWCNPISGHATLYWYQQILGQGPKLLIQFQNNGVVDDSQLPKDRFSAERLKGVDSTLKIQPAKLEDSAVYLCASSLENNEKLFFGSGTQLSVL.

The chain links TRBV6-6 to TRBJ1-2, with D tentatively TRBD1 (5 bases). The CDR3 is 15 residues long. The ends were cut back, 6 bases at V and 0 bases at J, with 14 bases in the middle. Germline lookup yields CDR1 MNHNY and CDR2 SVGAGI (reference sequence). CDR3 nucleotides: TGTGCCAGCAGCTCAACTTGGGGGGCTAACTATGGCTACACCTTC. This codes for CASSSTWGANYGYTF.

This rearrangement joins TRBV19 to TRBJ2-2; 8 bases line up with TRBD2. The CDR3 runs to 15 residues. CDR1 is LNHDA, CDR2 SQIVND, per germline (reference sequence). The ends lost 8 bases at V and 4 bases at J; junction bases unmatched: 9. CDR3 nucleotide sequence: TGTGCCAGTGAACCGGCTAGCGGGCCCACCGGGGAGCTGTTTTTT. Amino acid sequence: CASEPASGPTGELFF.

This chain joins TRBV5-6 and TRBJ1-1; 7 bases are a match to TRBD1. The junction had 8 bases not matched to a gene; V was cut back by 3 bases and J by 3 bases. The CDR3 length is 15 residues. CDR1 is SGHDT, CDR2 YYEEEE, per germline. The CDR3 bases are TGTGCCAGCAGCTCGATGAGGGGGCGACACACTGAAGCTTTCTTT. Amino acid sequence: CASSSMRGRHTEAFF. Full variable domain (remainder filled in from reference TRBV5-6 and TRBJ1-1): DAGVTQSPTHLIKTRGQQVTLRCSPKSGHDTVSWYQQALGQGPQFIFQYYEEEERQRGNFPDRFSGHQFPNYSSELNVNALLLGDSALYLCASSSMRGRHTEAFFGQGTRLTVV.

The chain carries TRBV6-4 and TRBJ2-5; TRBD1 matches 7 bases. CDR1 is MRHNA and CDR2 is SNTAGT in the germline V gene. There are 17 residues in the CDR3. V was pared by 7 bases and J by 0 bases, with 14 bases of the junction left unmatched. CDR3 sequence: CASKPGQRRGYQETQYF. As DNA, the CDR3 is TGTGCCAGCAAACCGGGACAGCGACGGGGATACCAAGAGACCCAGTACTTC.